Shown below are 20 T cell receptor beta chains from a single sample sequenced in a study of shared clonotypes between healthy human individuals. TCRdb's copy holds only in-frame clones and misses some; the assay was immunoSEQ multiplex PCR. The table includes some 1,400,000 clones, around 95% detected once. The sequenced material came from naive CD4+ T cells sorted from blood. Subset indicated: CD45RA+ positively selected. The source of these receptors is a young man in good health.

The table lists this clone with a count of one. The genes are TRBV28 and TRBJ2-5; 10 bases fit TRBD1. Looked up from germline, CDR1 is MDHEN and CDR2 is SYDVKM. J gave up 4 bases and V 6 bases, and 11 bases lay outside the gene matches. There are 16 residues in the CDR3. DNA of the CDR3: TGTGCCAGCAGACGTCCGGGACAGGGGCATAGAGAGACCCAGTACTTC. Encoded protein: CASRRPGQGHRETQYF.

J is TRBJ2-7 and V is TRBV19; 8 bases are a match to TRBD1. Looked up from germline, CDR1 is LNHDA and CDR2 is SQIVND (reference sequence). There are 15 residues in the CDR3. V dropped 8 bases and J dropped 3; count of bases not matched to a gene: 12. As DNA, the CDR3 is TGTGCCAGTTCAGGGGGCAGAGACAAGTTCTACGAGCAGTACTTC. Translation gives CASSGGRDKFYEQYF.

The sample holds one count of this clone. The rearrangement uses TRBV27 and TRBJ1-2, with 9 bases that match TRBD1. CDR3 length equals 14 residues. Germline V gene sequence: CDR1 MNHEY, CDR2 SMNVEV (reference sequence). V lost 4 bases to trimming and J lost 6 bases; unmatched junction nucleotides: 6. Written as DNA, the CDR3 is TGTGCCAGCAGTTCACAGGGGGCGGTTAATGGCTACACCTTC. Protein product: CASSSQGAVNGYTF.

Remarks on this clone: Other DNA sequences in this sample translate to the same CDR3. The V and J genes are TRBV9 and TRBJ2-7, with D tentatively TRBD2 (5 bases). The CDR3 has 13 amino acids. Germline CDR1 and CDR2: SGDLS and YYNGEE. Trimming removed 2 bases from V and 0 bases from J, with 6 bases in between. The CDR3 DNA reads as TGTGCCAGCAGCGTGGGAGTCTCCTACGAGCAGTACTTC. The encoded protein is CASSVGVSYEQYF.

This clone was picked up one time. The J gene is TRBJ2-2, the V gene TRBV11-3; D gene unclear. Germline assignment: CDR1 SGHNT and CDR2 YENEEA. Trimming removed 1 base at V and 5 bases at J, with 14 bases between. There are 16 residues in the CDR3. CDR3 sequence reads: CASSLAWGNPTGELFF. CDR3 in DNA: TGTGCCAGCAGCTTAGCTTGGGGAAACCCAACCGGGGAGCTGTTTTTT.

The chain is built from TRBV19 and TRBJ1-4; 8 nucleotides agree with TRBD1. The V and J ends lost 7 bases and 8 bases, in that order; junction bases with no gene match: 9. The CDR3 covers 14 residues. CDR1 and CDR2 (germline): LNHDA, SQIVND (reference sequence). The CDR3 sequence: CASTPDRGFEKLFF. In nucleotides, the CDR3 is TGTGCCAGTACCCCCGACAGGGGATTCGAAAAACTGTTTTTT.

The V call is TRBV11-2, the J call TRBJ2-5; 7 nucleotides match TRBD2. The V segment lost 7 bases and the J segment 3 bases; nucleotides outside the gene matches: 8. The germline V gene has CDR1 SGHAT and CDR2 FQNNGV. CDR3 length: 14 amino acids. The CDR3 bases are TGTGCCAGCACCACAGACCTAGCGGAAGAGACCCAGTACTTC. As protein: CASTTDLAEETQYF.

This clone was seen just once. The V call is TRBV9, the J call TRBJ2-7; 7 nucleotides align to TRBD2. Per the germline V gene, CDR1 is SGDLS and CDR2 is YYNGEE. The CDR3 is 18 amino acids. V trimming: 0 bases; J trimming: 0 bases; junction bases outside the gene matches: 12. In nucleotides, the CDR3 is TGTGCCAGCAGCGTAGGCCCTAGCGGATTTACCCCCTCCTACGAGCAGTACTTC. Protein: CASSVGPSGFTPSYEQYF.

V and J are TRBV2 and TRBJ2-4; D gene unclear. Trimming took off 6 bases at V and 5 bases at J, with 5 bases between the two ends. CDR1 SNHLY and CDR2 FYNNEI come from the germline V gene. The CDR3 extends over 11 amino acids. This chain's CDR3 is CASRFQNIQYF. The CDR3 nucleotides are TGTGCCAGCAGGTTCCAAAACATTCAGTACTTC.

This rearrangement joins TRBV5-1 to TRBJ2-3, with 9 bases fitting TRBD2. Germline CDR1 and CDR2: SGHRS and YFSETQ. V trimming: 4 bases; J trimming: 7 bases; junction bases outside the gene matches: 19. This CDR3 comprises 18 residues. In DNA, the CDR3 is TGCGCCAGCAGCCTCCGAACCGCGGGAGGGCTGGGTCAAAATACGCAGTATTTT. It codes for CASSLRTAGGLGQNTQYF.

This clone appeared once. J is TRBJ2-2 and V is TRBV2; TRBD1 matches at 7 bases. V trimming: 6 bases; J trimming: 1 base; junction bases outside the gene matches: 2. The CDR3 length is 14 residues. CDR1 is SNHLY and CDR2 is FYNNEI in the germline V gene. CDR3 sequence: CASRDRMNTGELFF. CDR3 DNA: TGTGCCAGCAGGGACAGGATGAACACCGGGGAGCTGTTTTTT.

The chain is built from TRBV18 and TRBJ1-1; D ambiguous. Trimming removed 2 bases at V and 8 bases at J, with 12 bases between. CDR1 and CDR2 from the germline V gene are KGHSH and LQKENI. The CDR3 spans 13 residues. This CDR3 reads CASSPSSGSEAFF. The CDR3 DNA reads TGTGCCAGCTCACCATCGAGCGGAAGCGAAGCTTTCTTT.

The table lists this clone with a count of one. The rearrangement uses TRBV5-6 and TRBJ1-5, with 9 bases identical to TRBD1. After removal of 2 bases from V and 4 bases from J, the junction contained 7 bases not matched to a gene. The CDR3 has 16 amino acids. The V gene's germline CDR1 is SGHDT and CDR2 YYEEEE. CDR3 residues: CASSFTLDRGNQPQHF. As DNA, the CDR3 is TGTGCCAGCAGCTTCACCCTTGACAGGGGGAATCAGCCCCAGCATTTT.

The V and J genes are TRBV11-2 and TRBJ1-1; D might be TRBD1 (6 bases). The germline gives CDR1 SGHAT, CDR2 FQNNGV. Trimming pared 2 bases from V and 0 bases from J, leaving 13 bases between. The CDR3 consists of 16 residues. The CDR3, as DNA: TGTGCCAGCAGCTTACGACAGGTTGGACTGAACACTGAAGCTTTCTTT. Its protein is CASSLRQVGLNTEAFF.

DNA for the CDR3: TGTGCCAGCAGTTCAGTCGCACCGAACTATGGCTACACCTTC. It yields the protein CASSSVAPNYGYTF. This rearrangement joins TRBV6-6 to TRBJ1-2; no reliable D call. CDR1 and CDR2 from the germline V gene are MNHNY and SVGAGI (reference sequence). V dropped 4 bases and J dropped 2 bases, with 11 bases sitting between them. This CDR3 is built from 14 residues.

As concerns this clone: Other nucleotide sequences in the sample specify the same CDR3. V and J are TRBV5-1 and TRBJ1-4; TRBD1 is a possible D gene (6 bases). Germline CDR1 SGHRS, CDR2 YFSETQ. V dropped 0 bases and J dropped 5 bases, with 8 bases sitting between them. The CDR3 extends over 14 amino acids. CDR3 region: CASSLGTDNEKLFF. CDR3 coding DNA: TGCGCCAGCAGCTTGGGGACAGACAATGAAAAACTGTTTTTT.

This chain joins TRBV11-2 and TRBJ2-2; the D gene is possibly TRBD2 (6 bases). The CDR3 spans 15 residues. Germline-derived CDR1 and CDR2 are SGHAT and FQNNGV. V was trimmed by 5 bases and J by 7 bases, leaving 17 bases between them. CDR3 nucleotides: TGTGCCAGCAGCCCAGCCGGGAGAGTGAGCGGGGAGCTGTTTTTT. It encodes CASSPAGRVSGELFF.

The chain combines TRBV7-2 with TRBJ1-4, with D tentatively TRBD1 (6 bases). Trimming took 1 base from V and 8 from J, leaving 14 bases between them. From germline, CDR1 is SGHTA and CDR2 FQGNSA. This CDR3 is 15 amino acids long. CDR3 loop: CASSLVSGGEEKLFF. The CDR3 nucleotides read TGTGCCAGCAGCTTAGTTTCCGGGGGCGAAGAAAAACTGTTTTTT.

The chain employs TRBV5-7 and TRBJ1-2, with D uncertain. TRBV5-7 carries the ORF label, with uncertain function. The CDR3 runs 14 residues. The ends were cut back, 4 bases at V and 1 base at J, with 11 bases in the middle. The CDR3 DNA reads as TGTGCCAGCAGCCTGTGGTTAGTTAACTATGGCTACACCTTC. This gives the protein CASSLWLVNYGYTF.

The genes are TRBV7-9 and TRBJ2-1; D is unclear. This CDR3 has 16 residues. V was clipped by 4 bases and J by 4 bases, with 17 bases between them. Germline values: CDR1 SEHNR, CDR2 FQNEAQ (reference sequence). The CDR3 DNA reads as TGTGCCAGCAGCTCCGAATTGAGACTTATTTACAATGAGCAGTTCTTC. Amino acids: CASSSELRLIYNEQFF. Filled out from reference TRBV7-9 and TRBJ2-1, the complete variable domain reads DTGVSQNPRHKITKRGQNVTFRCDPISEHNRLYWYRQTLGQGPEFLTYFQNEAQLEKSRLLSDRFSAERPKGSFSTLEIQRTEQGDSAMYLCASSSELRLIYNEQFFGPGTRLTVL.